This TCR beta chain emerged from a study of blood T cell repertoires in COVID-19. Background on the study: There were acute and convalescent COVID-19 samples, and they came from the United States, Italy and Spain. PBMCs, B-cell-depleted T cells, or T cells were the source of the cDNA or gDNA that made up the material.

The V end lost 0 bases, the J end lost 4 bases, and 10 bases lay between the germline ends. CDR1 and CDR2 from the germline V gene are LGHNA and YSLEER. The CDR3 runs 16 residues. This clone came up once. The table came from immunoSEQ multiplex PCR; TCRdb's copy has only in-frame clones and leaves some out. The table records about 88,000 clones, about 88% of them present only once. Sequencing input: peripheral blood. This TCR was recovered from a woman older than 75 with acute or convalescent COVID-19. V usage is TRBV4-3 and J usage is TRBJ1-6; TRBD1 is a possible D gene (5 bases). In DNA, the CDR3 is TGCGCCAGCAGCCAAGACCGGACACTATATAATTCACCCCTCCACTTT. Amino acid sequence: CASSQDRTLYNSPLHF.